The clone carrying this T cell receptor beta chain was counted between two and nine times. The source of the sample is a study of blood T cell repertoires in COVID-19. Study overall: Samples of COVID-19 (acute and convalescent) were obtained from the United States, Italy and Spain. PBMCs, B-cell-depleted T cells, or T cells were the source of the cDNA or gDNA that made up the material.

Original processing methods: Researchers report that nucleated cell counts were estimated from reference gene primer amplification. Here immunoSEQ multiplex PCR was the method, and the copy in TCRdb shows in-frame clones only, minus some. That table gives V, J and clone size, and the DNA gave D and trimming. Altogether around 270,000 clones are present, around 89% being singletons, with the ten largest covering roughly 4%. Per germline, CDR1 SGHRS and CDR2 YFSETQ. Trimming removed 2 bases from V and 0 bases from J, with 8 bases in between. CDR3 size: 14 residues. The sequence derives from a man aged 55 to 70 who had recovered from COVID-19. The genes are TRBV5-1 and TRBJ2-5; tentatively, D is TRBD1 (5 bases). The sequencing input was peripheral blood. CDR3 DNA sequence: TGCGCCAGCAGCTTTCAGGGTGACCAAGAGACCCAGTACTTC. Translation: CASSFQGDQETQYF.